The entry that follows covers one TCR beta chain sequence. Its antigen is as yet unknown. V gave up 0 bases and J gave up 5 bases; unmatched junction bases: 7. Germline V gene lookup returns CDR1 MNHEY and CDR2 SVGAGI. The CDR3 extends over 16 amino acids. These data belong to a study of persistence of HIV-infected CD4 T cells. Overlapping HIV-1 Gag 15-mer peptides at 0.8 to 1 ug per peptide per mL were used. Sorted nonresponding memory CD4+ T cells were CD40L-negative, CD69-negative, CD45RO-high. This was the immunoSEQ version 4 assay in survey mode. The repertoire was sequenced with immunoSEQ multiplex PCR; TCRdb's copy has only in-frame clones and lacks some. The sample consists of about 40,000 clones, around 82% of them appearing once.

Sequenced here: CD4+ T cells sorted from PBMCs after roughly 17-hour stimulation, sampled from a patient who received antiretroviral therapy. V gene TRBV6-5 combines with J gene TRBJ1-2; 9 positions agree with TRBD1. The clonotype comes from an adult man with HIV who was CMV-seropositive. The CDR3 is CASSYSSNRGQYGYTF. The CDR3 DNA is TGTGCCAGCAGTTACTCTTCTAACAGGGGGCAGTATGGCTACACCTTC.